Following are 14 T cell receptor beta chains from one sample sequenced in a study of cytomegalovirus exposure and HLA in healthy donors. The primer mix had 60 Vbeta and 13 Jbeta primers. TCRdb's copy holds only in-frame clones and misses some; the assay was immunoSEQ multiplex PCR. The repertoire has about 130,000 clones, roughly 70% of them found once; the top ten carry roughly 4%. Sequenced material: PBMCs. The receptors here all came from a man aged 18 to 30 in good health and CMV-seropositive.

This clone was detected only a few times. The chain joins TRBV28 to TRBJ2-3, with D tentatively TRBD2 (7 bases). The germline V gene encodes CDR1 MDHEN and CDR2 SYDVKM. CDR3 length: 17 residues. The V gene lost 4 bases and the J gene lost 6 bases, with 23 bases spanning the gap. The CDR3 region is CASSSPLGGRGGDTQYF. Written as DNA, the CDR3 is TGTGCCAGCAGTTCCCCTTTGGGCGGGAGAGGGGGGGATACGCAGTATTTT.

This clone has a handful of counts. The V and J genes are TRBV7-2 and TRBJ2-7; 13 bases fit TRBD2. CDR3 length: 16 amino acids. J lost 3 bases, V lost 1 base, and 3 bases had no gene match. The germline CDR1 and CDR2 sequences are SGHTA and FQGNSA. The CDR3: CASSLGTSGSLYEQYF. The CDR3 DNA sequence: TGTGCCAGCAGCTTAGGGACTAGCGGGAGCCTCTACGAGCAGTACTTC.

The J gene is TRBJ2-7, the V gene TRBV15, with D uncertain. The CDR3 runs 12 residues. The V end lost 5 bases, the J end lost 2 bases, and 7 bases lay between the germline ends. Germline loops: CDR1 LNHNV, CDR2 YYDKDF (reference sequence). Here the CDR3 reads CATSSSPYEQYF. Written as DNA, the CDR3 is TGTGCCACCAGCTCGAGCCCCTACGAGCAGTACTTC.

CDR3 DNA sequence: TGTGCCAGCAGCTTAAAGGGGCAAATTTTCAATGAGCAGTTCTTC. Its translation: CASSLKGQIFNEQFF. The V gene is TRBV7-6, the J gene TRBJ2-1; D possibly corresponds to TRBD1 (5 bases). V was cut by 2 bases and J by 6 bases, with 14 bases left in between. This CDR3 has 15 amino acids. Germline V gene data show CDR1 as SGHVS and CDR2 as FNYEAQ.

The rearrangement links TRBV30 to TRBJ1-5; TRBD1 aligns across 7 bases. The CDR3 covers 14 residues. Germline V gives CDR1 GTSNPN, CDR2 SVGIG (reference sequence). V was pared by 0 bases and J by 6 bases, with 5 bases of the junction left unmatched. The DNA for the CDR3 is TGTGCCTGGAGTGTTGGAGGGGGCCGTCAGCCCCAGCATTTT. As protein: CAWSVGGGRQPQHF.

The V call is TRBV7-2, the J call TRBJ1-5; 8 bases are a match to TRBD1. Germline loops: CDR1 SGHTA, CDR2 FQGNSA. There are 16 residues in the CDR3. V trimming: 3 bases; J trimming: 3 bases; junction bases outside the gene matches: 7. CDR3 in amino acids: CASSLTYRGDNQPQHF. The CDR3 bases are TGTGCCAGCAGCTTGACCTACAGGGGGGACAATCAGCCCCAGCATTTT.

This chain links TRBV12-2 with TRBJ1-6; the table calls TRBD1, which could not be checked here. TRBV12-2 counts as a pseudogene. The CDR3 runs 19 residues. In DNA form, the CDR3 reads TGTGCAAGTCGCTTACGGGACAGGGGCAATCGAGGGAATAATTCACCCCTCCACTTT. Amino acids: CASRLRDRGNRGNNSPLHF.

J is TRBJ2-1 and V is TRBV20-1; D is unresolved. The CDR3 extends over 11 amino acids. V was shortened by 5 bases and J by 3 bases, with 5 bases between the two germline ends. CDR1 is DFQATT and CDR2 is SNEGSKA in the germline V gene (reference sequence). DNA for the CDR3: TGCAGTGCTCAGGTCTACAATGAGCAGTTCTTC. This translates into CSAQVYNEQFF.

V usage is TRBV27 and J usage is TRBJ2-7; weak D call: TRBD1 (5 bases). The CDR3 sequence is 15 residues long. The germline gives CDR1 MNHEY, CDR2 SMNVEV (reference sequence). V shed 2 bases and J shed 1 base, with 12 bases lying between them. The CDR3 is CASSLAAGSSYEQYF. The CDR3 region has the DNA TGTGCCAGCAGTTTAGCGGCAGGGTCATCCTACGAGCAGTACTTC.

The genes are TRBV28 and TRBJ2-5, with D maybe TRBD1 (6 bases). V lost 4 bases to trimming and J lost 4 bases, with 13 bases between them. The V gene's germline CDR1 is MDHEN and CDR2 SYDVKM. This CDR3 region has 14 residues. This chain's CDR3 is CASSWARGRETQYF. DNA of the CDR3: TGTGCCAGCAGTTGGGCCAGGGGAAGAGAGACCCAGTACTTC.

CDR3 bases: TGTGCCAGCAGCTTGGTGGCAGGGGGAGAAAAACTGTTTTTT. It yields the protein CASSLVAGGEKLFF. The chain employs TRBV5-4 and TRBJ1-4; TRBD1 matches at 7 bases. Trimming cost V 0 bases and J 8 bases; bases outside gene matches: 4. This CDR3 is built from 14 residues. The germline V gene encodes CDR1 SGHNT and CDR2 YYREEE (reference sequence).

The sample holds one count of this clone. V and J are TRBV29-1 and TRBJ1-2; no firm D call. This CDR3 has 12 residues. The V end was cut by 4 bases, the J end by 2 bases, with 8 bases between. Germline V gene lookup returns CDR1 SQVTM and CDR2 ANQGSEA. The CDR3 here is CSVVGGNYGYTF. DNA for the CDR3: TGCAGCGTTGTTGGAGGGAACTATGGCTACACCTTC.

The rearrangement links TRBV7-9 to TRBJ2-7; the match to TRBD1 covers 8 bases. Trimming took 5 bases from V and 4 from J; bases not matched to a gene: 13. This CDR3 contains 16 residues. CDR1 SEHNR and CDR2 FQNEAQ come from the germline V gene (reference sequence). The CDR3 region has the DNA TGTGCCAGCAGCGTAAACTCCAGGGGGCGCAAGTACGAGCAGTACTTC. This translates into CASSVNSRGRKYEQYF.

This rearrangement joins TRBV6-1 to TRBJ1-6; D call uncertain. The germline CDR1 and CDR2 sequences are MNHNS and SASEGT. Trimming left V 4 bases short and J 6 bases short, with 10 bases between. The CDR3 runs 14 residues. CDR3 amino acids: CASSGAPGNSPLHF. Written as DNA, the CDR3 is TGTGCCAGCAGTGGGGCACCTGGTAATTCACCCCTCCACTTT.